This T cell receptor beta chain was recovered during a study of shared clonotypes between healthy human individuals. Sequenced by immunoSEQ multiplex PCR; TCRdb stores in-frame clones only, minus some. The sample has about 800,000 clones; about 97% are singletons. CD45RO-negative CD8 cells positively selected for CCR7 made up the naive population, which excluded terminally differentiated effector memory CD45RA+ cells. V was pared by 8 bases and J by 7 bases, with 6 bases between. This CDR3 spans 9 amino acids. Looked up from germline, CDR1 is SGHAT and CDR2 is FQNNGV. V is TRBV11-2 and J is TRBJ2-7; weak D call: TRBD2 (6 bases). The sequencing input was naive CD8+ T cells sorted from blood. This TCR came from a man in his thirties or forties in good health. In DNA form, the CDR3 reads TGTGCCAGCGGGAGGGAGCAGTACTTC. Protein sequence: CASGREQYF.